This is a list of T cell receptor beta chains from one sample in a study of CD4+ T cells in melanoma. Libraries were prepared by immunoSEQ multiplex PCR; TCRdb keeps only in-frame clonotypes and omits some of them. The sample shows approximately 6,600 clones, roughly three quarters of them seen only once. The sequenced material came from cells from a culture (not recorded whether cultured in vitro). These receptors were obtained from a human donor with melanoma. CDR3s include the opening cysteine and the closing phenylalanine or tryptophan. D genes are given only for firm matches. Only some rows state a clone size, as once, few, many or a class for expanded clones.

j_call,d_call,v_call,clone_size,cdr3_aa,cdr3_nt
TRBJ2-1,TRBD2,TRBV7-2,-,CASSVSGASYNEQFF,TGTGCCAGCAGTGTTAGCGGGGCGTCCTACAATGAGCAGTTCTTC
TRBJ1-5,-,TRBV7-2,few,CASSLQGNQPQHF,TGTGCCAGCAGCCTACAGGGTAATCAGCCCCAGCATTTT
TRBJ2-7,TRBD1,TRBV7-2,medium-sized,CASSSYRGSYEQYF,TGTGCCAGCAGCTCCTACAGGGGTTCTTACGAGCAGTACTTC
TRBJ2-1,-,TRBV19,-,CASSPPGPYNEQFF,TGTGCCAGTAGTCCGCCCGGACCGTACAATGAGCAGTTCTTC
TRBJ2-1,-,TRBV27,once,CASSLSNIVYNEQFF,TGTGCCAGCAGTTTATCGAATATAGTCTACAATGAGCAGTTCTTC
TRBJ2-3,TRBD2,TRBV7-9,-,CASSWASGGGTDTQYF,TGTGCCAGCAGCTGGGCTAGCGGGGGGGGTACAGATACGCAGTATTTT
TRBJ1-2,-,TRBV2,-,CASSEGRWNYGYTF,TGTGCCAGCAGTGAGGGACGGTGGAACTATGGCTACACCTTC
TRBJ2-3,TRBD1,TRBV7-9,-,CASSPGQYSTDTQYF,TGTGCCAGCAGCCCGGGACAGTATAGCACAGATACGCAGTATTTT
TRBJ1-1,-,TRBV5-1,-,CASSSYVPTEAFF,TGCGCCAGCAGCTCGTACGTTCCCACTGAAGCTTTCTTT
TRBJ1-1,-,TRBV7-9,-,CASSRTARDTEAFF,TGTGCCAGCAGCCGGACAGCCAGGGACACTGAAGCTTTCTTT
TRBJ1-2,-,TRBV29-1,medium-sized,CSVVAAGVGYGYTF,TGCAGCGTTGTGGCGGCAGGGGTGGGCTATGGCTACACCTTC
TRBJ2-7,TRBD1,TRBV6-5,-,CASVDRVGQYF,TGTGCCAGCGTGGACAGGGTAGGTCAGTACTTC
TRBJ2-5,TRBD2,TRBV7-2,-,CASSLEWRGSRQTQYF,TGTGCCAGCAGCTTAGAGTGGCGGGGGTCGAGGCAGACCCAGTACTTC
TRBJ2-7,-,TRBV6-6,-,CASSEAWGVEQYF,TGTGCCAGCAGTGAGGCGTGGGGGGTTGAGCAGTACTTC
TRBJ1-1,-,TRBV28,-,CASSSTGGANTEAFF,TGTGCCAGCAGTTCTACTGGGGGGGCGAACACTGAAGCTTTCTTT
TRBJ2-1,-,TRBV27,medium-sized,CASSTYNEQFF,TGTGCCAGCAGTACCTACAATGAGCAGTTCTTC
TRBJ2-7,-,TRBV3-1/TRBV3-2,-,CASSQGLTRF,TGTGCCAGCAGCCAAGGGCTAACTAGATTC
TRBJ2-7,-,TRBV6-2/TRBV6-3,-,CASSYSWTPGWQYF,TGTGCCAGCAGTTACTCATGGACCCCTGGGTGGCAGTACTTC
TRBJ1-1,-,TRBV7-8,-,CASSLGRGNTEAFF,TGTGCCAGCAGCTTGGGACGGGGGAACACTGAAGCTTTCTTT
TRBJ1-2,TRBD1,TRBV29-1,-,CSVPPSGTGDSANYGYTF,TGCAGCGTCCCCCCATCCGGGACAGGGGACTCCGCTAACTATGGCTACACCTTC
TRBJ1-5,-,TRBV9,-,CASSVDGNSNQPQHF,TGTGCCAGCAGCGTAGACGGGAATAGCAATCAGCCCCAGCATTTT
TRBJ2-5,TRBD2,TRBV9,few,CASSVGNGGGQETQYF,TGTGCCAGCAGCGTAGGGAACGGGGGGGGCCAAGAGACCCAGTACTTC
TRBJ1-2,-,TRBV5-6,-,CASSSGGYGYTF,TGTGCCAGCAGCTCCGGGGGCTATGGCTACACCTTC
TRBJ2-1,-,TRBV6-5,-,CASALIRAVNEQFF,TGTGCCAGCGCCCTCATTCGGGCAGTCAATGAGCAGTTCTTC
TRBJ2-1,TRBD2,TRBV30,-,CAWSRLLAGNNEQFF,TGTGCCTGGAGTAGGTTGCTAGCGGGCAACAATGAGCAGTTCTTC
TRBJ1-1,-,TRBV6-6,-,CASSYERENTEAFF,TGTGCCAGCAGTTACGAGAGGGAGAACACTGAAGCTTTCTTT
TRBJ1-2,-,TRBV16,-,CASSQSAGDRTYGYTF,TGTGCCAGCAGCCAATCGGCAGGGGATCGAACCTATGGCTACACCTTC
TRBJ1-6,TRBD1,TRBV9,-,CASSSQGKVNSPLHF,TGTGCCAGCAGCTCACAGGGGAAGGTTAATTCACCCCTCCACTTT
TRBJ1-1,-,TRBV6-5,-,CANTLWENTEAFF,TGTGCCAACACCTTATGGGAGAACACTGAAGCTTTCTTT
TRBJ1-1,-,TRBV7-6,medium-sized,CASSLRDFGFAGENTEAFF,TGTGCCAGCAGCTTAAGAGATTTCGGATTTGCAGGGGAGAACACTGAAGCTTTCTTT
TRBJ1-1,-,TRBV12-3/TRBV12-4,-,CASGLGGPEAFF,TGTGCCAGCGGCCTTGGGGGCCCAGAAGCTTTCTTT
TRBJ2-1,TRBD1,TRBV12-5,-,CASGLEVTGSNEQFF,TGTGCTAGTGGTTTGGAGGTGACAGGGAGCAATGAGCAGTTCTTC
TRBJ1-2,-,TRBV24-1,-,CAKFLRGDTYGYTF,TGTGCCAAATTTCTTAGGGGGGACACGTATGGCTACACCTTC
TRBJ2-1,TRBD2,TRBV3-1/TRBV3-2,medium-sized,CASSHTTSGVGEQFF,TGTGCCAGCAGCCACACGACTAGCGGGGTAGGTGAGCAGTTCTTC
TRBJ1-4,TRBD1,TRBV7-9,-,CASSVSTGSLNEKLFF,TGTGCCAGCAGCGTTTCGACAGGGTCCCTTAATGAAAAACTGTTTTTT
TRBJ2-2,-,TRBV4-1,few,CASSTTGELFF,TGCGCCAGCAGCACCACCGGGGAGCTGTTTTTT
TRBJ1-3,-,TRBV2,-,CASSGSGNTIYF,TGTGCCAGCAGCGGCTCTGGAAACACCATATATTTT
TRBJ1-5,-,TRBV10-2,once,CASSEINNQPQHF,TGCGCCAGCAGTGAGATCAACAATCAGCCCCAGCATTTT
TRBJ1-1,TRBD1,TRBV4-1,medium-sized,CASSPGTGGWDTEAFF,TGCGCCAGCAGTCCCGGGACAGGGGGCTGGGACACTGAAGCTTTCTTT
TRBJ1-5,-,TRBV18,-,CASSEGVGSNQPQHF,TGTGCCAGCTCAGAGGGAGTGGGAAGCAATCAGCCCCAGCATTTT
TRBJ2-5,-,TRBV7-8,-,CASSLILATGLQETQYF,TGTGCCAGCAGCTTAATTCTAGCAACAGGGCTCCAAGAGACCCAGTACTTC
TRBJ1-1,-,TRBV12-3/TRBV12-4,-,CASSLESRGEAFF,TGTGCCAGCAGTTTAGAGTCGAGGGGTGAAGCTTTCTTT
TRBJ2-7,-,TRBV13,-,CASSSPGGPTYEQYF,TGTGCCAGCAGCAGTCCCGGGGGGCCAACCTACGAGCAGTACTTC
TRBJ2-7,-,TRBV2,-,CASSRTANSYEQYF,TGTGCCAGCAGCAGGACAGCCAACTCCTACGAGCAGTACTTC
TRBJ2-1,-,TRBV5-5,-,CASTSNEQFF,TGTGCCAGCACATCGAATGAGCAGTTCTTC
TRBJ2-1,-,TRBV9,-,CASTSGGDEQFF,TGTGCCAGCACTAGTGGAGGGGATGAGCAGTTCTTC
TRBJ2-1,-,TRBV11-2,-,CASSLDVRKDEKYNEQFF,TGTGCCAGCAGCTTAGATGTGAGGAAGGACGAGAAATACAATGAGCAGTTCTTC
TRBJ2-7,TRBD1,TRBV6-1,-,CASSESWTGAYEQYF,TGTGCCAGCAGTGAATCGTGGACAGGGGCCTACGAGCAGTACTTC
TRBJ1-1,-,TRBV4-1,-,CASSQATEAFF,TGCGCCAGCAGCCAAGCCACTGAAGCTTTCTTT
TRBJ2-5,-,TRBV6-2/TRBV6-3,-,CASSPQETQYF,TGTGCCAGCAGCCCACAAGAGACCCAGTACTTC
TRBJ1-2,-,TRBV28,-,CVTRGNYGYTF,TGTGTCACGCGGGGGAACTATGGCTACACCTTC
TRBJ1-2,-,TRBV20-1,medium-sized,CSASGYGYTF,TGCAGTGCTAGCGGCTATGGCTACACCTTC
TRBJ2-2,TRBD1,TRBV6-5,-,CATTAGGSWAGELFF,TGTGCCACAACCGCAGGGGGCAGCTGGGCCGGGGAGCTGTTTTTT
TRBJ1-2,-,TRBV15,-,CATSRDMDYGYTF,TGTGCCACCAGCAGAGATATGGACTATGGCTACACCTTC
TRBJ2-7,-,TRBV5-6,-,CASSRDLIYEQYF,TGTGCCAGCAGCCGGGACTTGATCTACGAGCAGTACTTC
TRBJ1-2,-,TRBV7-2,-,CASSLDGSNYGYTF,TGTGCCAGCAGCTTAGACGGCAGCAACTATGGCTACACCTTC
TRBJ1-2,TRBD1,TRBV6-2/TRBV6-3,-,CASSPGQGTGYTF,TGTGCCAGCAGCCCGGGACAGGGAACTGGCTACACCTTC
TRBJ2-7,TRBD2,TRBV7-9,medium-sized,CASSLRASGGAEQYF,TGTGCCAGCAGCTTAAGGGCTAGCGGGGGGGCCGAGCAGTACTTC
TRBJ2-1,TRBD1,TRBV19,once,CASSRQGPTNNEQFF,TGTGCCAGTAGTAGACAGGGCCCCACCAACAATGAGCAGTTCTTC
TRBJ1-1,-,TRBV11-2,few,CASSSTFGREVPPFF,TGTGCCAGCAGCTCTACCTTCGGACGGGAGGTTCCCCCTTTCTTT